The T cell receptor beta chain described here comes from a study of cytomegalovirus exposure and HLA in healthy donors. This clone has just a few counts. The PCR contained 60 Vbeta and 13 Jbeta primers. Clones were read by immunoSEQ multiplex PCR, and TCRdb kept only the in-frame ones, dropping some. The sample lists some 150,000 clones; roughly 78% were seen once. From germline, CDR1 is SNHLY and CDR2 FYNNEI. V was pared by 1 base and J by 3 bases, with 9 bases between. The CDR3 spans 14 residues. V gene TRBV2 combines with J gene TRBJ1-2; D ambiguous. This clonotype originated in a man aged 40-50 years in good health and CMV-seropositive. Input material: PBMCs. The CDR3 nucleotides are TGTGCCAGCAGTGAAGTTGCGGGGTACTATGGCTACACCTTC. Protein product: CASSEVAGYYGYTF.